The rows below give T cell receptor beta chains drawn from one sample of a study of OX40 agonist ivuxolimab in advanced cancers. This table comes from immunoSEQ multiplex PCR, and its TCRdb copy is limited to in-frame clones, with some not included. The sample holds around 88,000 clones, roughly 94% seen once. Sequencing was performed on CD4+ or CD8+ T cells sorted from blood, taken in a trial of the OX40 agonist ivuxolimab. The receptors originated from an adult with an advanced solid tumor such as melanoma, head and neck, liver or kidney cancer. CDR3s include the opening cysteine and the closing phenylalanine or tryptophan. Each record gives: J gene, clone size, V gene, D gene, CDR3 protein, CDR3 DNA. A D gene is named only where the DNA matches it firmly. A clone size is listed for some rows: how often the clone was seen (once, few, many), or a class if it is expanded.

j_call: TRBJ2-3; clone_size: NA; v_call: TRBV2; d_call: TRBD1; cdr3_aa: CASTSDRSTDTQYF; cdr3_nt: TGTGCCAGCACCTCGGACAGGAGCACAGATACGCAGTATTTT
j_call: TRBJ1-2; clone_size: NA; v_call: TRBV7-6; d_call: NA; cdr3_aa: CASSFRGRGTNYGYTF; cdr3_nt: TGTGCCAGCAGCTTTCGGGGCAGGGGTACTAACTATGGCTACACCTTC
j_call: TRBJ1-4; clone_size: NA; v_call: TRBV30; d_call: NA; cdr3_aa: CASGGGEKLFF; cdr3_nt: TGTGCCTCGGGTGGGGGAGAAAAACTGTTTTTT
j_call: TRBJ2-2; clone_size: few; v_call: TRBV30; d_call: TRBD1; cdr3_aa: CAHRTGASNTGELFF; cdr3_nt: TGTGCCCATAGAACAGGGGCTTCCAACACCGGGGAGCTGTTTTTT
j_call: TRBJ1-1; clone_size: NA; v_call: TRBV6-6; d_call: NA; cdr3_aa: CASSYEGTTEAFF; cdr3_nt: TGTGCCAGCAGTTACGAGGGAACCACTGAAGCTTTCTTT
j_call: TRBJ1-2; clone_size: NA; v_call: TRBV6-5; d_call: NA; cdr3_aa: CASSYSTQGYGYTF; cdr3_nt: TGTGCCAGCAGTTACTCGACACAGGGATATGGCTACACCTTC
j_call: TRBJ2-7; clone_size: NA; v_call: TRBV4-1; d_call: NA; cdr3_aa: CASSQRQSSYEQYF; cdr3_nt: TGCGCCAGCAGCCAAAGACAAAGCTCCTACGAGCAGTACTTC
j_call: TRBJ2-7; clone_size: few; v_call: TRBV18; d_call: NA; cdr3_aa: CASSPASMGSYEQYF; cdr3_nt: TGTGCCAGCTCACCCGCTAGCATGGGGTCCTACGAGCAGTACTTC
j_call: TRBJ1-1; clone_size: NA; v_call: TRBV18; d_call: TRBD1; cdr3_aa: CASSSGTVILGTEAFF; cdr3_nt: TGTGCCAGCTCGTCCGGGACAGTTATTTTAGGCACTGAAGCTTTCTTT
j_call: TRBJ2-2; clone_size: NA; v_call: TRBV6-1; d_call: NA; cdr3_aa: CASSALSSSTGELFF; cdr3_nt: TGTGCCAGCAGTGCGTTGTCCAGCAGCACCGGGGAGCTGTTTTTT
j_call: TRBJ1-4; clone_size: NA; v_call: TRBV6-5; d_call: TRBD1; cdr3_aa: CASRTGGATNEKLFF; cdr3_nt: TGTGCCAGTCGGACAGGGGGCGCGACTAATGAAAAACTGTTTTTT
j_call: TRBJ2-7; clone_size: NA; v_call: TRBV6-6; d_call: TRBD2; cdr3_aa: CASRSSGLAGVGQYF; cdr3_nt: TGTGCCAGCAGGAGTTCGGGACTAGCGGGAGTAGGGCAGTACTTC
j_call: TRBJ2-2; clone_size: NA; v_call: TRBV7-9; d_call: NA; cdr3_aa: CASRFLGAGTGELFF; cdr3_nt: TGTGCCAGCAGGTTCCTGGGGGCCGGGACCGGGGAGCTGTTTTTT
j_call: TRBJ1-6; clone_size: NA; v_call: TRBV9; d_call: NA; cdr3_aa: CASSVDGGYNSPLHF; cdr3_nt: TGTGCCAGCAGCGTAGATGGGGGATATAATTCACCCCTCCACTTT
j_call: TRBJ1-1; clone_size: NA; v_call: TRBV5-1; d_call: TRBD1; cdr3_aa: CASSQGVSTEAFF; cdr3_nt: TGCGCCAGCAGCCAGGGGGTCAGCACTGAAGCTTTCTTT
j_call: TRBJ1-1; clone_size: few; v_call: TRBV11-2; d_call: NA; cdr3_aa: CASSLQGTEAFF; cdr3_nt: TGTGCCAGCAGCCTACAGGGAACCGAAGCTTTCTTT
j_call: TRBJ2-3; clone_size: NA; v_call: TRBV2; d_call: TRBD1; cdr3_aa: CASSQQGAGTDTQYF; cdr3_nt: TGTGCCAGCAGCCAACAGGGGGCAGGCACAGATACGCAGTATTTT
j_call: TRBJ2-3; clone_size: NA; v_call: TRBV5-4; d_call: TRBD1; cdr3_aa: CASSSTGTAVDTQYF; cdr3_nt: TGTGCCAGCAGCAGCACCGGGACAGCGGTGGATACGCAGTATTTT
j_call: TRBJ1-3; clone_size: NA; v_call: TRBV30; d_call: TRBD1; cdr3_aa: CAWDRGRGNTIYF; cdr3_nt: TGTGCCTGGGACAGGGGAAGAGGAAACACCATATATTTT
j_call: TRBJ1-5; clone_size: NA; v_call: TRBV19; d_call: TRBD1; cdr3_aa: CASSSQDRALKNQPQHF; cdr3_nt: TGTGCCAGTTCTTCTCAGGACAGGGCTTTGAAGAATCAGCCCCAGCATTTT
j_call: TRBJ1-2; clone_size: NA; v_call: TRBV10-3; d_call: NA; cdr3_aa: CAISEPRDTF; cdr3_nt: TGTGCCATCAGTGAACCAAGGGACACCTTC
j_call: TRBJ2-3; clone_size: NA; v_call: TRBV5-6; d_call: TRBD2; cdr3_aa: CASSLEYGGGDTQYF; cdr3_nt: TGTGCCAGCAGCTTGGAATACGGGGGGGGCGATACGCAGTATTTT